The 19 T cell receptor beta chains given below trace back to one sample, sequenced in a study of T-cell reconstitution after alpha-beta-depleted transplantation in children. Preparing the TCRbeta library involved the use of unique molecular identifiers. TCRdb independently ran MiXCR on the PCR reads; one entry per CDR3 protein. The sample includes around 500,000 distinct CDR3 sequences, around 23% of them seen just once. The sample was PBMCs, mostly from graft donor cells, taken 360 days after TCRalphabeta/CD19-depleted stem cell transplant. The receptors derive from a boy under two years old who had a stem cell transplant for acute myeloid leukemia, so the T cells may come from the graft donor.

This chain uses TRBV5-6 with TRBJ1-1; tentative D call: TRBD1 (6 bases). Germline CDR1 and CDR2: SGHDT and YYEEEE. The CDR3 totals 16 residues. V lost 4 bases, J lost 2 bases, and 18 bases lay in between. CDR3 sequence (DNA): TGTGCCAGCAGCCCTACAGGGAGGAGCCTTAACACTGAAGCTTTCTTT. The encoded protein is CASSPTGRSLNTEAFF.

The chain uses TRBV12-3 or TRBV12-4 and TRBJ2-7; the D gene is possibly TRBD2 (5 bases). The CDR3 covers 13 residues. V lost 6 bases to trimming and J lost 2 bases, with 11 bases between them. The CDR3 protein is CASSTSYTYEQYF. The CDR3 DNA follows: TGTGCCAGCAGCACTAGTTACACCTACGAGCAGTACTTC.

This clonotype has more than one count but fewer than ten. The CDR3 loop reads CASSINRALYNEQFF. In nucleotides, the CDR3 is TGTGCCAGTAGTATTAACCGGGCCTTATACAATGAGCAGTTCTTC. V gene TRBV19 combines with J gene TRBJ2-1; D is uncertain. V was clipped by 3 bases and J by 4 bases, with 13 bases between them. The V gene's germline CDR1 is LNHDA and CDR2 SQIVND (reference sequence). This CDR3 has 15 residues.

V and J are TRBV20-1 and TRBJ2-1, with 14 bases identical to TRBD2. CDR1 DFQATT and CDR2 SNEGSKA come from the germline V gene (reference sequence). The CDR3 has 17 residues. After removal of 0 bases from V and 9 bases from J, the junction contained 10 bases not matched to a gene. The DNA of the CDR3 is TGCAGTGCTAGAGAAGACCTGACTAGCGGGGGGGCCGGTGAGCAGTTCTTC. The encoded protein is CSAREDLTSGGAGEQFF.

This clonotype was picked up a small number of times. V usage is TRBV20-1 and J usage is TRBJ2-5, with D tentatively TRBD1 (5 bases). The V gene lost 1 base and the J gene lost 2 bases, with 20 bases spanning the gap. The CDR3 extends over 17 amino acids. Germline CDR1 reads DFQATT; CDR2 reads SNEGSKA (reference sequence). For the CDR3, the DNA is TGCAGTGCTAGAGTTGCTGGGTGGGGCAGCCAACAAGAGACCCAGTACTTC. Protein sequence: CSARVAGWGSQQETQYF.

The chain is built from TRBV5-6 and TRBJ2-5; D not certain. With 1 base removed from V and 4 bases from J, the gap between germline ends came to 11 bases. Germline CDR1 SGHDT, CDR2 YYEEEE. CDR3 length: 14 residues. CDR3 sequence: CASSLWSWTETQYF. The CDR3 DNA follows: TGTGCCAGCAGCTTGTGGAGTTGGACAGAGACCCAGTACTTC. Full variable domain (missing parts from reference TRBV5-6 and TRBJ2-5): DAGVTQSPTHLIKTRGQQVTLRCSPKSGHDTVSWYQQALGQGPQFIFQYYEEEERQRGNFPDRFSGHQFPNYSSELNVNALLLGDSALYLCASSLWSWTETQYFGPGTRLLVL.

The V call is TRBV6-2 or TRBV6-3, the J call TRBJ2-5, with TRBD2 matching 13 bases. CDR1 MNHEY and CDR2 SVGEGT come from the germline V gene. J gave up 10 bases and V 8 bases, and 13 bases lay outside the gene matches. CDR3 length equals 15 residues. CDR3 amino acids: CASGLAGARLLGQYF. The CDR3 bases are TGTGCCAGCGGACTAGCGGGGGCCCGTCTCCTTGGCCAGTACTTC.

This clonotype was recorded a few times. V usage is TRBV6-1 and J usage is TRBJ2-5, with 7 bases that match TRBD1. CDR1 is MNHNS and CDR2 is SASEGT in the germline V gene. V gave up 7 bases and J gave up 3 bases; unmatched junction bases: 5. This CDR3 is built from 13 residues. The CDR3 loop reads CASTTDREETQYF. DNA for the CDR3: TGTGCCAGCACCACAGACAGGGAAGAGACCCAGTACTTC.

The chain recombines TRBV20-1 with TRBJ2-5, with D possibly TRBD1 on 6 matching bases. CDR3 length: 13 amino acids. Germline CDR1 and CDR2: DFQATT and SNEGSKA (reference sequence). V shed 4 bases and J shed 5 bases, with 14 bases lying between them. CDR3 nucleotides: TGCAGTGCTACTACAGGGAATGGCGAGACCCAGTACTTC. As protein: CSATTGNGETQYF.

The sample holds many counts of this clonotype. The CDR3 here is CASSFDGYSYEQYV. The CDR3 region has the DNA TGTGCCAGCAGCTTTGACGGGTACTCCTACGAGCAGTACGTC. The chain joins TRBV7-9 to TRBJ2-7; the D is unclear. Germline values: CDR1 SEHNR, CDR2 FQNEAQ (reference sequence). This CDR3 has 14 residues. The V and J ends lost 3 bases and 0 bases respectively, with 9 bases between them.

This chain connects TRBV7-2 to TRBJ2-5; possibly TRBD2 for D (6 bases). V was pared by 4 bases and J by 4 bases, with 10 bases between. This CDR3 region has 13 residues. Germline CDR1 reads SGHTA; CDR2 reads FQGNSA. This CDR3 reads CASSSTRRETQYF. The CDR3 coding sequence is TGTGCCAGCAGCTCGACTAGGAGAGAGACCCAGTACTTC.

This clonotype has ten or more counts. This sequence joins TRBV20-1 and TRBJ2-5, with 8 bases fitting TRBD2. CDR3 length equals 15 residues. Trimming cost V 6 bases and J 5 bases; bases outside gene matches: 14. The germline gives CDR1 DFQATT, CDR2 SNEGSKA (reference sequence). CDR3 sequence reads: CSALQGAGEHETQYF. The CDR3 coding sequence is TGCAGTGCCCTTCAGGGAGCGGGGGAACATGAGACCCAGTACTTC.

The chain couples TRBV7-6 to TRBJ2-4; maybe TRBD2 (5 bases). Germline lookup yields CDR1 SGHVS and CDR2 FNYEAQ. The length of the CDR3 is 16 residues. V lost 2 bases, J lost 6 bases, and 17 bases lay in between. The CDR3 sequence: CASSLFAGVTGNIQYF. The CDR3, as DNA: TGTGCCAGCAGCTTATTCGCCGGGGTCACGGGAAACATTCAGTACTTC.

This clonotype occurred many times. The chain has TRBV12-3 or TRBV12-4 and TRBJ2-3; no reliable D call. The ends were cut back, 3 bases at V and 0 bases at J, with 7 bases in the middle. CDR3 size: 14 residues. CDR3 in DNA: TGTGCCAGCAGTTTCGACATGAGCACAGATACGCAGTATTTT. This sequence encodes CASSFDMSTDTQYF.

This clonotype was observed at least ten times. The chain employs TRBV28 and TRBJ1-2, with TRBD1 as a possible D gene (5 bases). The CDR3 has 12 amino acids. Germline V lookup: CDR1 MDHEN, CDR2 SYDVKM. Trimming left V 6 bases short and J 4 bases short, with 9 bases between. The CDR3 DNA follows: TGTGCCAGCAGCAGACAGTCCTATGGCTACACCTTC. Protein sequence: CASSRQSYGYTF.

This clonotype was seen more than once but under ten times. The genes are TRBV3-1 and TRBJ2-1; 8 bases align to TRBD2. Germline V lookup: CDR1 LGHDT, CDR2 YNNKEL (reference sequence). Trimming took 4 bases from V and 5 from J; bases not matched to a gene: 10. CDR3 size: 16 residues. CDR3: CASSLLGGGLHNEQFF. The CDR3 coding sequence is TGTGCCAGCAGCCTCCTCGGGGGGGGCCTGCACAATGAGCAGTTCTTC.

This rearrangement joins TRBV11-1 to TRBJ2-6; 10 nucleotides agree with TRBD1. The V and J ends lost 5 bases and 0 bases, in that order; junction bases with no gene match: 7. The CDR3 totals 18 residues. Per the germline V gene, CDR1 is SGHAT and CDR2 is FQDESV (reference sequence). The CDR3, as DNA: TGTGCCAGCAGCCCACAGTGGACAGGGGGCTCTGGGGCCAACGTCCTGACTTTC. It is translated as CASSPQWTGGSGANVLTF.

The V and J genes are TRBV12-3 or TRBV12-4 and TRBJ2-5; D is undetermined. The CDR3 consists of 14 residues. Trimming shortened V by 5 bases and J by 1 base, and 11 bases separated the two germline ends. CDR3 bases: TGTGCCAGCAGTCGCCCGTCCATCCAAGAGACCCAGTACTTC. Translation: CASSRPSIQETQYF.

This clonotype was picked up a small number of times. The V call is TRBV20-1, the J call TRBJ1-5, with D possibly being TRBD1 (5 bases). Trimming took off 7 bases at V and 12 bases at J, with 16 bases between the two ends. The CDR3 is 11 residues long. Germline V gene lookup returns CDR1 DFQATT and CDR2 SNEGSKA (reference sequence). The CDR3 nucleotides read TGCAGTGTGGATTCGGGGGTTAGCCAGCATTTT. This encodes CSVDSGVSQHF.